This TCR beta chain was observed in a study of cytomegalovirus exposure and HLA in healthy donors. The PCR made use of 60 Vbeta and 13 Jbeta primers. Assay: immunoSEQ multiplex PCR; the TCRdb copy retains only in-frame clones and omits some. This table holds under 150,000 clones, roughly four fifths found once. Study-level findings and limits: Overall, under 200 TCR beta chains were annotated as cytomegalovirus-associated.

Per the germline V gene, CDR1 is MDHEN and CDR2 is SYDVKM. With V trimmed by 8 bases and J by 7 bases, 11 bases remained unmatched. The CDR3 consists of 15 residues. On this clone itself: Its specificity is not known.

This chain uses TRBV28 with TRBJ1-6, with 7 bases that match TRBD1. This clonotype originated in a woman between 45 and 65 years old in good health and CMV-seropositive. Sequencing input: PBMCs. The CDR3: CASVPTGPGNSPLHF. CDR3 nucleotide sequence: TGTGCCAGCGTTCCGACAGGGCCTGGAAATTCACCCCTCCACTTT.